Each of the 20 T cell receptor beta chains below was sequenced from the same sample in a study of radiotherapy plus CTLA-4 blockade in lung cancer. The table came from immunoSEQ multiplex PCR; TCRdb's copy has only in-frame clones and leaves some out. Of tens of thousands of clones in the sample, 60% to 80% are singletons; the top ten hold 15% to 20%. The input for sequencing was peripheral blood, taken from a patient treated with radiotherapy plus ipilimumab. Receptors were obtained from a human donor with non-small cell lung cancer whose response to radiotherapy plus ipilimumab could not be evaluated. Some clones in this sample may be carry-over from other donors' samples.

This sequence joins TRBV27 and TRBJ1-6, with 11 nucleotides matching TRBD1. Germline trimming cut 5 bases from V and 10 bases from J; bases unmatched to any gene: 7. There are 15 residues in the CDR3. From germline, CDR1 is MNHEY and CDR2 SMNVEV (reference sequence). The CDR3 region is CASSLIRTGGSPLHF. The CDR3 region has the DNA TGTGCCAGCAGTCTCATCCGGACAGGGGGCTCACCCCTCCACTTT.

This clone occurred a few times. This chain connects TRBV9 to TRBJ2-1; 10 bases are shared with TRBD2. Germline V gives CDR1 SGDLS, CDR2 YYNGEE. V shed 0 bases and J 8 bases; nucleotides not matched to a gene: 8. The CDR3 loop spans 16 amino acids. The CDR3 DNA follows: TGTGCCAGCAGCGTAGGAGGTAGCGGGGGGTTTCATGAGCAGTTCTTC. This sequence encodes CASSVGGSGGFHEQFF.

About this clone: A junction boundary mismatches the germline segment, possibly from a read error. The rearrangement uses TRBV30 and TRBJ2-5; 8 bases are a match to TRBD1. Matching the DNA end better, TRBJ2-7 makes the J call doubtful. The length of the CDR3 is 11 residues. Germline loops: CDR1 GTSNPN, CDR2 SVGIG (reference sequence). The CDR3 coding sequence is TGCGCCACGGGACAGGACTACGAGCAGTACTTC. Its protein product is CATGQDYEQYF.

The gene calls are TRBV27 and TRBJ2-7, with 8 bases identical to TRBD1. This CDR3 spans 14 amino acids. V trimming: 0 bases; J trimming: 6 bases; junction bases outside the gene matches: 4. Germline V CDR1 and CDR2: MNHEY, SMNVEV (reference sequence). The CDR3 DNA follows: TGTGCCAGCAGTTTATCCACTACAGGGGGCGAGCAGTACTTC. Residues: CASSLSTTGGEQYF.

This chain uses TRBV6-1 with TRBJ1-5; a weak D match, TRBD1 (6 bases). Germline CDR1 and CDR2: MNHNS and SASEGT. Trimming took off 7 bases at V and 2 bases at J, with 15 bases between the two ends. The CDR3 has 15 residues. CDR3 amino acids: CASTRTVGGNQPQHF. CDR3 DNA sequence: TGTGCCAGCACCCGGACAGTCGGGGGCAATCAGCCCCAGCATTTT.

The chain links TRBV27 to TRBJ1-2; D remains unclear. Deletions cut 8 bases from V and 5 bases from J, with 12 bases between. The CDR3 has 12 residues. In germline, CDR1 is MNHEY, CDR2 SMNVEV (reference sequence). The CDR3 here is CASGDPWYGYTF. The DNA for the CDR3 is TGTGCCAGCGGAGATCCGTGGTATGGCTACACCTTC.

V is TRBV4-1 and J is TRBJ1-2, with 7 positions matching TRBD1. Germline CDR1 reads MGHRA; CDR2 reads YSYEKL. This CDR3 is 17 amino acids long. J gave up 6 bases and V 0 bases, and 13 bases lay outside the gene matches. The CDR3 sequence: CASSQDYGTVLYDGYTF. CDR3 DNA sequence: TGCGCCAGCAGCCAAGATTACGGGACAGTCTTATACGATGGCTACACCTTC.

This clone was recorded once. V and J are TRBV5-6 and TRBJ2-5; perhaps TRBD2 as D (6 bases). The length of the CDR3 is 15 residues. Germline V lookup: CDR1 SGHDT, CDR2 YYEEEE. V was trimmed by 2 bases and J by 3 bases, leaving 14 bases between them. CDR3 nucleotides: TGTGCCAGCAGCTTAAAAGTAGGAGGGAAAGAGACCCAGTACTTC. Its protein is CASSLKVGGKETQYF.

The chain uses TRBV9 and TRBJ1-1; 12 positions match TRBD1. The V segment lost 6 bases and the J segment 2 bases; nucleotides outside the gene matches: 5. Germline loops: CDR1 SGDLS, CDR2 YYNGEE. The CDR3 runs 15 residues. The CDR3 loop is CASTRDRGPNTEAFF. The CDR3 DNA follows: TGTGCCAGCACTCGGGACAGGGGGCCCAACACTGAAGCTTTCTTT.

The gene calls are TRBV27 and TRBJ2-7; a possible D gene is TRBD1 (5 bases). The germline V and J ends were trimmed by 5 bases and 2 bases, with 16 bases remaining between them. The CDR3 covers 15 residues. Germline CDR1 is MNHEY and CDR2 is SMNVEV (reference sequence). As DNA, the CDR3 is TGTGCCAGCAGTCCCGGACACGAAAGTCCCTACGAGCAGTACTTC. Translated: CASSPGHESPYEQYF.

The rearrangement uses TRBV7-2 and TRBJ2-1; D remains ambiguous. Trimming stripped 4 bases from V and 3 bases from J, with 7 bases between. The CDR3 contains 13 residues. The germline gives CDR1 SGHTA, CDR2 FQGNSA. The CDR3: CASSSQSYNEQFF. The CDR3 DNA reads TGTGCCAGCAGCTCACAGAGCTACAATGAGCAGTTCTTC.

This clone was seen just once. The chain carries TRBV29-1 and TRBJ1-2; 8 nucleotides line up with TRBD1. J was trimmed by 6 bases and V by 4 bases; bases with no gene match: 13. The CDR3 has 15 residues. Germline V lookup: CDR1 SQVTM, CDR2 ANQGSEA. Here the CDR3 DNA reads TGCAGCGTTGGCCGGGACAGGACCTATTATGATGGCTACACCTTC. Translated: CSVGRDRTYYDGYTF. Full variable domain (missing parts from reference TRBV29-1 and TRBJ1-2): SAVISQKPSRDICQRGTSLTIQCQVDSQVTMMFWYRQQPGQSLTLIATANQGSEATYESGFVIDKFPISRPNLTFSTLTVSNMSPEDSSIYLCSVGRDRTYYDGYTFGSGTRLTVV.

This rearrangement joins TRBV5-1 to TRBJ1-2; 9 bases fit TRBD1. This CDR3 region has 15 residues. J lost 6 bases, V lost 1 base, and 7 bases had no gene match. Germline values: CDR1 SGHRS, CDR2 YFSETQ. The CDR3 coding sequence is TGCGCCAGCAGCTTGAACAGGGGGCTGGGGGATGGCTACACCTTC. Its translation: CASSLNRGLGDGYTF.

This chain joins TRBV5-1 and TRBJ2-3; the D gene is possibly TRBD2 (6 bases). The CDR3 extends over 15 amino acids. Trimming took off 1 base at V and 1 base at J, with 10 bases between the two ends. Germline CDR1 and CDR2: SGHRS and YFSETQ. The CDR3 DNA sequence: TGCGCCAGCAGCTTGTATAGCGGCGGCACAGATACGCAGTATTTT. Translated, it gives CASSLYSGGTDTQYF. Variable domain in full (rest from reference TRBV5-1 and TRBJ2-3): KAGVTQTPRYLIKTRGQQVTLSCSPISGHRSVSWYQQTPGQGLQFLFEYFSETQRNKGNFPGRFSGRQFSNSRSEMNVSTLELGDSALYLCASSLYSGGTDTQYFGPGTRLTVL.

The V call is TRBV11-2, the J call TRBJ2-7; 7 bases are a match to TRBD1. The V and J ends lost 5 bases and 11 bases, in that order; junction bases with no gene match: 6. Germline V gene sequence: CDR1 SGHAT, CDR2 FQNNGV. The CDR3 runs 11 residues. The CDR3 nucleotides read TGTGCCAGCAGCCGTGACAGGGTGGAGTACTTC. Translated: CASSRDRVEYF.

The gene calls are TRBV7-8 and TRBJ2-7; no definite D call. The V gene lost 2 bases and the J gene lost 0 bases, with 11 bases spanning the gap. The CDR3 has 15 amino acids. Germline-derived CDR1 and CDR2 are SGHVS and FQNEAQ. CDR3 region: CASSLNGLTSYEQYF. Here the CDR3 DNA reads TGTGCCAGCAGCTTAAACGGTCTTACCTCCTACGAGCAGTACTTC.

V usage is TRBV5-6 and J usage is TRBJ1-5, with TRBD1 matching over 8 bases. Trimming at V came to 3 bases and at J to 1 base, leaving 6 bases not matched to a gene. Per the germline V gene, CDR1 is SGHDT and CDR2 is YYEEEE. The CDR3 consists of 16 residues. DNA for the CDR3: TGTGCCAGCAGCTGGGGACAGGAGAGGAGCAATCAGCCCCAGCATTTT. It is translated as CASSWGQERSNQPQHF.

The chain combines TRBV6-1 with TRBJ2-7, with 11 bases aligning to TRBD1. The CDR3 runs 14 residues. J was trimmed by 3 bases and V by 6 bases; bases with no gene match: 4. CDR1 is MNHNS and CDR2 is SASEGT in the germline V gene. CDR3 sequence reads: CASRGGTGGYEQYF. The CDR3 DNA follows: TGTGCCAGCAGGGGGGGGACAGGGGGCTACGAGCAGTACTTC.

The chain uses TRBV15 and TRBJ2-2; D is perhaps TRBD1 (5 bases). CDR3 size: 17 residues. V gave up 0 bases and J gave up 1 base, with 12 bases separating them. CDR1 is LNHNV and CDR2 is YYDKDF in the germline V gene (reference sequence). CDR3 in DNA: TGTGCCACCAGCAGAGATCTGACAGCGAAGAACACCGGGGAGCTGTTTTTT. It codes for CATSRDLTAKNTGELFF.

The chain couples TRBV5-1 to TRBJ1-6; 7 nucleotides agree with TRBD1. CDR1 and CDR2 from the germline V gene are SGHRS and YFSETQ. J was trimmed by 6 bases and V by 4 bases; bases with no gene match: 4. CDR3 length: 14 residues. The CDR3 reads CASSTGQPNSPLHF. The CDR3 bases are TGCGCCAGCAGCACGGGACAGCCTAATTCACCCCTCCACTTT.